This T cell receptor beta chain was recorded in a study of identical twins. This clonotype was found many times. No antigen is known for it. Study observations and caveats: Cord blood beta clonotypes that were abundant carried fewer insertions, and memory repertoires showed no such trend.

TCRdb reprocessed the 5' RACE reads with MiXCR, giving one entry per CDR3 protein. Among around 370,000 distinct CDR3 sequences listed, 9% to 10% were seen once. Germline V lookup: CDR1 SGHVS, CDR2 FQNEAQ. CDR3 length: 15 amino acids. Trimming left V 1 base short and J 5 bases short, with 15 bases between. The chain uses TRBV7-8 and TRBJ2-7, with TRBD1 as a possible D gene (6 bases). The sample consisted of naive T cells sorted from blood. This TCR was recovered from a woman aged 45-60 years in good health. This CDR3 reads CASSLEDRPVHEQYV. CDR3 nucleotides: TGTGCCAGCAGCTTAGAAGACAGGCCGGTCCACGAGCAGTACGTC.